Sequencing of this T cell receptor beta chain was carried out in a study of blood T cell repertoires in COVID-19. Sequenced by immunoSEQ multiplex PCR; TCRdb stores in-frame clones only, minus some. The data hold about 99,000 clones, with 82% observed a single time. V was clipped by 6 bases and J by 3 bases, with 13 bases between them. CDR3 size: 14 residues. Germline V gene sequence: CDR1 SGHTS, CDR2 YDEGEE. The sample comprised peripheral blood. The TCR comes from a man aged 55 to 70 with acute or convalescent COVID-19. This chain connects TRBV5-8 to TRBJ1-5, with a possible D match to TRBD1 (5 bases). CDR3 DNA: TGTGCCAGCATCTCAGGGCGGGACAATCAGCCCCAGCATTTT. Its translation is CASISGRDNQPQHF. The variable domain in full, with the rest retrieved from reference TRBV5-8 and TRBJ1-5, is EAGVTQSPTHLIKTRGQQATLRCSPISGHTSVYWYQQALGLGLQFLLWYDEGEERNRGNFPPRFSGRQFPNYSSELNVNALELEDSALYLCASISGRDNQPQHFGDGTRLSIL.